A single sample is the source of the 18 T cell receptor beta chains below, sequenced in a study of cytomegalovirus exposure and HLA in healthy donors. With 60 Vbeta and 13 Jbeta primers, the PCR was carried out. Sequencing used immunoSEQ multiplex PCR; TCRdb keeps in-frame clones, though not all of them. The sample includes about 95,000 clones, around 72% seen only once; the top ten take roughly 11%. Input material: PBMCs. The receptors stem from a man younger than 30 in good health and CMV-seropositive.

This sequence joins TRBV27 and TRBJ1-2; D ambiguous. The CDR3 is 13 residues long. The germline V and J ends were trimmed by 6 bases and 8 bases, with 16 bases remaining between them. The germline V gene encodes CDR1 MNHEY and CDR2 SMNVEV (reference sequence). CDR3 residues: CASSPWTGMGYTF. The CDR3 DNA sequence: TGTGCCAGCAGCCCATGGACGGGGATGGGCTACACCTTC.

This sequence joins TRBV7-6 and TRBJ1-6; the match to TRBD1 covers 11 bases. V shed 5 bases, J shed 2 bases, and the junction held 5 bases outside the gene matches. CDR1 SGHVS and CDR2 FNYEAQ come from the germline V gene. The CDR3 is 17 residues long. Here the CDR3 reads CASSGDRGIAYNSPLHF. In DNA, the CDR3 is TGTGCCAGCAGCGGGGACAGGGGGATCGCCTATAATTCACCCCTCCACTTT.

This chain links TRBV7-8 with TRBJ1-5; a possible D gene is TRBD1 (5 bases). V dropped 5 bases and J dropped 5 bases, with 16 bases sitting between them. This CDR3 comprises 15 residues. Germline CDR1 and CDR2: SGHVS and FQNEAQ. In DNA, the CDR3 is TGTGCCAGCAGCCCCGGCAGGGCGGGGGATCAGCCCCAGCATTTT. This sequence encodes CASSPGRAGDQPQHF.

The CDR3 loop reads CASSSSSGGVGTQYF. The CDR3 DNA is TGTGCCAGCAGCTCATCTAGCGGGGGTGTCGGGACCCAGTACTTC. The V and J genes are TRBV5-4 and TRBJ2-5; 10 nucleotides align to TRBD2. Germline lookup yields CDR1 SGHNT and CDR2 YYREEE (reference sequence). J gave up 7 bases and V 3 bases, and 9 bases lay outside the gene matches. The CDR3 has 15 residues.

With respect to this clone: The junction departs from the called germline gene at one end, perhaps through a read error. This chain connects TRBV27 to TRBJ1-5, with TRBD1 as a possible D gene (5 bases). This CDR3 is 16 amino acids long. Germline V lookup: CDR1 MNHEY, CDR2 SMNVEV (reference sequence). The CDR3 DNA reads TGTGCCAGCAGTCCTGCCCCTGGTGGGGGGAGACAGCCCCGGCATTTT. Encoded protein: CASSPAPGGGRQPRHF.

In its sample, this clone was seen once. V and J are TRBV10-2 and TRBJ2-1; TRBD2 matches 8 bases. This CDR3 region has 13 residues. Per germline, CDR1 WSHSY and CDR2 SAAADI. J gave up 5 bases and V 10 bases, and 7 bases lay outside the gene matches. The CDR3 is CAILSGVNNEQFF. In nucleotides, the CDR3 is TGCGCCATTCTTAGCGGGGTGAACAATGAGCAGTTCTTC.

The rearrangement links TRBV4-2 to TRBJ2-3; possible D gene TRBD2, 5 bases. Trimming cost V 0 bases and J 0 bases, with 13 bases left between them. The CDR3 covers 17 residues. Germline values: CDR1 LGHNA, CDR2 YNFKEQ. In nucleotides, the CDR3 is TGTGCCAGCAGCCAAGATCTAAAGCGGCTTAGCACAGATACGCAGTATTTT. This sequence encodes CASSQDLKRLSTDTQYF.

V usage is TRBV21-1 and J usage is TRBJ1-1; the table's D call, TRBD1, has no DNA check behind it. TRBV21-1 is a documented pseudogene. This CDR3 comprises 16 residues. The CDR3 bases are TGTGCCAGCAGCTCATCGCCCCAGGGCGAGAACACTGAAGCTTTCTTT. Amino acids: CASSSSPQGENTEAFF.

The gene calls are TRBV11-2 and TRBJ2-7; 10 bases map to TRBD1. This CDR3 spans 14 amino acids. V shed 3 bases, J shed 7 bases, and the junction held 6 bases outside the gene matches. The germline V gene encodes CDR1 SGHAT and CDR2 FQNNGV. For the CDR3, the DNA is TGTGCCAGCAGCTTCGCGGGACAGGGGAGTGAGCAGTACTTC. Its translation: CASSFAGQGSEQYF.

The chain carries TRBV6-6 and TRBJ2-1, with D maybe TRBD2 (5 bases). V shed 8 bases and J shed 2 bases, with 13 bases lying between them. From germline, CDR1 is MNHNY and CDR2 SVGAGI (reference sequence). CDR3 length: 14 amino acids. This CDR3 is CASADSLTYNEQFF. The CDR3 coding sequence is TGTGCCAGCGCGGACTCGTTAACCTACAATGAGCAGTTCTTC.

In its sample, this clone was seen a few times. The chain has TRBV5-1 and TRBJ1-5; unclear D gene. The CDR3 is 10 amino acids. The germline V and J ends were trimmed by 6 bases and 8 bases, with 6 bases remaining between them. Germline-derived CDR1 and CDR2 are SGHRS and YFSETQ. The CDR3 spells CASIGEPQHF. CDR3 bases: TGCGCCAGCATCGGTGAGCCCCAGCATTTT.

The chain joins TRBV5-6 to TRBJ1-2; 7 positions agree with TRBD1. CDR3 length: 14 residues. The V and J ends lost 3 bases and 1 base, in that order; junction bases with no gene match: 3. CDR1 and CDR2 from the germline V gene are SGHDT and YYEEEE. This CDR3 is CASSWGQLNYGYTF. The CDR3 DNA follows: TGTGCCAGCAGCTGGGGACAGCTTAACTATGGCTACACCTTC.

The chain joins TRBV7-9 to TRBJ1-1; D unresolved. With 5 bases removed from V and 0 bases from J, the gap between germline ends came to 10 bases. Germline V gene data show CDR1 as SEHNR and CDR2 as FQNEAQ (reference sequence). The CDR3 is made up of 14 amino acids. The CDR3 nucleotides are TGTGCCAGCAGCATAGACGGGGTGAACACTGAAGCTTTCTTT. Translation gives CASSIDGVNTEAFF.

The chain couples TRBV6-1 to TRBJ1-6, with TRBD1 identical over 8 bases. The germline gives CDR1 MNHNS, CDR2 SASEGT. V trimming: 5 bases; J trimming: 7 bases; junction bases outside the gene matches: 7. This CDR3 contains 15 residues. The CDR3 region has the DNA TGTGCCAGCAGTAGACAGGGGCAGGGGAATTCACCCCTCCACTTT. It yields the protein CASSRQGQGNSPLHF.

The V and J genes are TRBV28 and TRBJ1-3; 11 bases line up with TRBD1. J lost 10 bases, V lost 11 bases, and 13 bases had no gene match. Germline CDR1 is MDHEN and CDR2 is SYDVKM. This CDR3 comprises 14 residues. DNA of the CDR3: TGTGCCTCAAGGACAGGGGGCGGGGGAAGGACCATATATTTT. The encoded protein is CASRTGGGGRTIYF.

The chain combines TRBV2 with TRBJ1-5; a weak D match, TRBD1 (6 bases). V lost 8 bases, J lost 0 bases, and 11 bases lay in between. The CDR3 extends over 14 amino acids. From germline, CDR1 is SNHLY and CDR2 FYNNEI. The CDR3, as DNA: TGTGCCAGCCAGGGGTTGAATAGCAATCAGCCCCAGCATTTT. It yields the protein CASQGLNSNQPQHF. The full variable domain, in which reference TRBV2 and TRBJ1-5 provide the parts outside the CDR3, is EPEVTQTPSHQVTQMGQEVILRCVPISNHLYFYWYRQILGQKVEFLVSFYNNEISEKSEIFDDQFSVERPDGSNFTLKIRSTKLEDSAMYFCASQGLNSNQPQHFGDGTRLSIL.

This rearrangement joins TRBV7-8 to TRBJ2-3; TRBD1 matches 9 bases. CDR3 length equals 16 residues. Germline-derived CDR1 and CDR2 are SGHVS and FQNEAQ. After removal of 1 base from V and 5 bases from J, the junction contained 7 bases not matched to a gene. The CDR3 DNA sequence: TGTGCCAGCAGCTTAGTAGGGACAGGGTTCCGAGATACGCAGTATTTT. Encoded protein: CASSLVGTGFRDTQYF.

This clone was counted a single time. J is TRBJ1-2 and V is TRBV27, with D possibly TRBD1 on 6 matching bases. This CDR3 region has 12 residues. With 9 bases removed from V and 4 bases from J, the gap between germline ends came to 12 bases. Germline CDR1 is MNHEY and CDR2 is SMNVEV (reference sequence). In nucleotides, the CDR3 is TGTGCCAGTGGACAGCTTCGCTATGGCTACACCTTC. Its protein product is CASGQLRYGYTF.